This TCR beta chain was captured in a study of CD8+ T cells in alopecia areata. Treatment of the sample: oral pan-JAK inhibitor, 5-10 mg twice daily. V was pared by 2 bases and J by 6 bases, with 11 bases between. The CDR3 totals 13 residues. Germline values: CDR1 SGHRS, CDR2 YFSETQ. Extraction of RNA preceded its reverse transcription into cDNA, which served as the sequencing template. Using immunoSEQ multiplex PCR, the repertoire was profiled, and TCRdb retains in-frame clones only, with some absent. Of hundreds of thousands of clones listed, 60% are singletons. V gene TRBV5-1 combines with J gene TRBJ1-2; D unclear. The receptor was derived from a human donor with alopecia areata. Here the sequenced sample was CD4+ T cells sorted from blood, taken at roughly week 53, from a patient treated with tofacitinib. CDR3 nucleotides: TGCGCCAGCAGCTTCCGGGCCCCGCATGGCTACACCTTC. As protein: CASSFRAPHGYTF.